These 13 T cell receptor beta chains originate from one sample sequenced in a study of cytomegalovirus exposure and HLA in healthy donors. Vbeta (60) and Jbeta (13) primers were used in the PCR. Sequencing used immunoSEQ multiplex PCR; TCRdb keeps in-frame clones, though not all of them. Among under 200,000 clones listed, 79% were seen once. The sequenced sample was PBMCs. The receptors come from a woman aged 45-65 years in good health and CMV-seronegative.

This sequence joins TRBV5-1 and TRBJ2-7; possible D gene TRBD2, 6 bases. Germline values: CDR1 SGHRS, CDR2 YFSETQ. CDR3 length: 15 amino acids. The V end lost 4 bases, the J end lost 2 bases, and 16 bases lay between the germline ends. The CDR3 region is CASSGTGTAPYEQYF. CDR3 bases: TGCGCCAGCAGCGGCACCGGGACTGCGCCCTACGAGCAGTACTTC.

This clone has more than one count but fewer than ten. This chain joins TRBV7-2 and TRBJ2-7; the match to TRBD2 covers 13 bases. Per the germline V gene, CDR1 is SGHTA and CDR2 is FQGNSA. V was clipped by 1 base and J by 2 bases; unmatched bases: 5. This CDR3 has 17 amino acids. The CDR3, as DNA: TGTGCCAGCAGCTTAGGACTAGCGGGGGGCCCACCCTACGAGCAGTACTTC. It yields the protein CASSLGLAGGPPYEQYF. Full variable domain (remainder filled in from reference TRBV7-2 and TRBJ2-7): GAGVSQSPSNKVTEKGKDVELRCDPISGHTALYWYRQSLGQGLEFLIYFQGNSAPDKSGLPSDRFSAERTGGSVSTLTIQRTQQEDSAVYLCASSLGLAGGPPYEQYFGPGTRLTVT.

The V call is TRBV30, the J call TRBJ2-3, with 7 bases aligning to TRBD2. The CDR3 is 14 amino acids. The ends lost 5 bases at V and 1 base at J; junction bases unmatched: 6. Germline loops: CDR1 GTSNPN, CDR2 SVGIG (reference sequence). The CDR3 protein is CAWASGKRTDTQYF. The DNA of the CDR3 is TGTGCCTGGGCTAGCGGAAAGCGCACAGATACGCAGTATTTT.

This chain links TRBV6-5 with TRBJ1-1; possible D gene TRBD1, 6 bases. Trimming removed 6 bases at V and 4 bases at J, with 15 bases between. The length of the CDR3 is 14 residues. Germline values: CDR1 MNHEY, CDR2 SVGAGI. The CDR3 DNA sequence: TGTGCCAGCAGGGCAGGGGCAGGTCGCACTGAAGCTTTCTTT. Protein product: CASRAGAGRTEAFF.

The CDR3 sequence: CASSTPGGGEYEQYF. The DNA for the CDR3 is TGTGCCAGCAGTACCCCCGGCGGGGGAGAGTACGAGCAGTACTTC. The genes are TRBV6-5 and TRBJ2-7; TRBD2 matches at 7 bases. Germline-derived CDR1 and CDR2 are MNHEY and SVGAGI. This CDR3 has 15 residues. With V trimmed by 5 bases and J by 4 bases, 11 bases remained unmatched.

The rearrangement links TRBV5-1 to TRBJ2-1; tentative D call: TRBD2 (5 bases). The CDR3 has 16 residues. Trimming took 0 bases from V and 0 from J, leaving 10 bases between them. Germline CDR1 SGHRS, CDR2 YFSETQ. CDR3 residues: CASSLGSLASYNEQFF. The CDR3 DNA reads TGCGCCAGCAGCTTGGGCTCCCTAGCCTCCTACAATGAGCAGTTCTTC.

The V and J genes are TRBV29-1 and TRBJ1-1; D unresolved. Trimming pared 6 bases from V and 2 bases from J, leaving 10 bases between. Per the germline V gene, CDR1 is SQVTM and CDR2 is ANQGSEA. This CDR3 region has 12 residues. The CDR3 sequence is CSVSRSNTEAFF. Written as DNA, the CDR3 is TGCAGCGTGAGTCGCTCTAACACTGAAGCTTTCTTT.

This clone was observed a few times. This chain uses TRBV19 with TRBJ1-2; a possible D gene is TRBD1 (5 bases). V lost 8 bases, J lost 9 bases, and 13 bases lay in between. CDR1 LNHDA and CDR2 SQIVND come from the germline V gene (reference sequence). The CDR3 totals 11 residues. The CDR3 protein is CASGGLGSYTF. The CDR3 DNA sequence: TGTGCCAGTGGGGGACTGGGGAGCTACACCTTC.

The chain recombines TRBV30 with TRBJ2-3; no firm D call. Trimming removed 0 bases at V and 5 bases at J, with 18 bases between. Per germline, CDR1 GTSNPN and CDR2 SVGIG (reference sequence). The CDR3 sequence is 16 residues long. The CDR3 region is CAWSVRWSPTVDTQYF. CDR3 nucleotide sequence: TGTGCCTGGAGTGTACGTTGGTCGCCCACAGTAGATACGCAGTATTTT. Complete variable domain (other parts from reference TRBV30 and TRBJ2-3): SQTIHQWPATLVQPVGSPLSLECTVEGTSNPNLYWYRQAAGRGLQLLFYSVGIGQISSEVPQNLSASRPQDRQFILSSKKLLLSDSGFYLCAWSVRWSPTVDTQYFGPGTRLTVL.

This chain connects TRBV11-1 to TRBJ1-1, with TRBD1 matching 11 bases. V lost 5 bases and J lost 4; bases outside the gene matches: 9. The CDR3 runs to 16 residues. Germline loops: CDR1 SGHAT, CDR2 FQDESV (reference sequence). The CDR3 loop reads CASSDGTGGTGTEAFF. The CDR3 DNA reads TGTGCCAGCAGCGACGGGACAGGGGGAACGGGCACTGAAGCTTTCTTT.

This chain uses TRBV25-1 with TRBJ2-5; no reliable D call. The CDR3 length is 13 residues. Trimming took 5 bases from V and 5 from J, leaving 12 bases between them. Germline values: CDR1 MGHDK, CDR2 SYGVNS. CDR3 residues: CASSPHGLETQYF. DNA for the CDR3: TGTGCCAGCAGTCCGCACGGGTTGGAGACCCAGTACTTC.

V gene TRBV7-3 combines with J gene TRBJ2-7; 11 bases fit TRBD2. Germline V gene data show CDR1 as SGHTA and CDR2 as FQGTGA. J lost 0 bases, V lost 5 bases, and 3 bases had no gene match. CDR3 length equals 15 residues. The CDR3 DNA reads TGTGCCAGCAGCGCCGGGACTAGCGGCTCCTACGAGCAGTACTTC. It codes for CASSAGTSGSYEQYF.

In nucleotides, the CDR3 is TGTGCCAGCAGTTCCACCTTTACCTCGGGAACTGAAGCTTTCTTT. As protein: CASSSTFTSGTEAFF. The gene calls are TRBV6-1 and TRBJ1-1; no clear D. Germline V gene sequence: CDR1 MNHNS, CDR2 SASEGT. Trimming shortened V by 5 bases and J by 5 bases, and 18 bases separated the two germline ends. This CDR3 has 15 amino acids.